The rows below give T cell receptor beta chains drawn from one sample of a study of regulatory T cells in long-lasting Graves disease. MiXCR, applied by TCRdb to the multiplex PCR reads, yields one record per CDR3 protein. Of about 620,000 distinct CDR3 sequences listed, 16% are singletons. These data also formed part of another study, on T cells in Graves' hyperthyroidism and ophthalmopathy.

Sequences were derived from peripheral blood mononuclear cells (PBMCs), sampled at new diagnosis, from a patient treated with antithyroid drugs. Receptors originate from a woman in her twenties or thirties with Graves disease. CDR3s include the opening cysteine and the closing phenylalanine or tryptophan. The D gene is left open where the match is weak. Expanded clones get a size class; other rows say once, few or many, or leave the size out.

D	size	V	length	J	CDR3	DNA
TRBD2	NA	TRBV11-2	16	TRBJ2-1	CASSVVLTGGPGEQFF	TGTGCCAGCAGCGTAGTCCTTACGGGAGGCCCCGGGGAGCAGTTCTTC
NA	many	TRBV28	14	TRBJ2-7	CASRPGKRTYEQYF	TGTGCCAGCAGACCTGGGAAGCGGACCTACGAGCAGTACTTC
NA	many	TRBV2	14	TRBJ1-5	CASTPEYSNQPQHF	TGTGCCAGCACTCCAGAATATAGCAATCAGCCCCAGCATTTT
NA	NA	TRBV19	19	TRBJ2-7	CASIQRKAITTRIYYEQYF	TGTGCCAGTATACAACGAAAGGCCATAACGACAAGGATATACTACGAGCAGTACTTC
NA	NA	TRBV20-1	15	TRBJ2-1	CSARTPGLVYNEQFF	TGCAGTGCTAGAACACCGGGACTTGTTTACAATGAGCAGTTCTTC
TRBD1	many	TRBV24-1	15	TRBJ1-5	CATSDPRQGMQPQHF	TGTGCCACCAGTGATCCTCGACAGGGGATGCAGCCCCAGCATTTT
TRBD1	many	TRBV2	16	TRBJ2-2	CASTQWGQGNTGELFF	TGTGCCAGCACCCAGTGGGGACAGGGTAACACCGGGGAGCTGTTTTTT
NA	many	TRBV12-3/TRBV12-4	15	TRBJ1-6	CASRATTGHNSPLHF	TGTGCCAGCCGGGCCACGACAGGCCATAATTCACCCCTCCACTTT
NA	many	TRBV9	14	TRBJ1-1	CASSVLQGNTEAFF	TGTGCCAGCAGCGTATTACAGGGGAACACTGAAGCTTTCTTT
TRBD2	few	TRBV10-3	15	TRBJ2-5	CAISETGTTGETQYF	TGTGCCATCAGTGAGACCGGGACTACCGGGGAGACCCAGTACTTC
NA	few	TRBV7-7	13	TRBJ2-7	CASSLFGGYEQYF	TGTGCTAGCAGCTTATTCGGCGGCTACGAGCAGTACTTC
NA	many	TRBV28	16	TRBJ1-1	CASSLRRGRMNTEAFF	TGTGCCAGCAGTTTACGGCGGGGGCGCATGAACACTGAAGCTTTCTTT
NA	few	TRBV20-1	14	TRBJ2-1	CSATDRGVGDEQFF	TGCAGTGCTACAGACCGAGGGGTTGGCGATGAGCAGTTCTTC
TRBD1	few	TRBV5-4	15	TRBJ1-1	CASSHYDRGSTEAFF	TGTGCCAGCAGCCATTACGACAGGGGAAGCACTGAAGCTTTCTTT
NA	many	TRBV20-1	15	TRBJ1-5	CSARMARGSNQPQHF	TGCAGTGCTAGAATGGCCAGGGGTAGCAATCAGCCCCAGCATTTT
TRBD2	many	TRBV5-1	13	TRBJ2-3	CASSGGRANTQYF	TGCGCCAGCAGCGGCGGGAGGGCCAATACGCAGTATTTT
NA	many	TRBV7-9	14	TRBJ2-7	CASSRQMGSDEQYF	TGTGCCAGCAGCCGACAGATGGGGTCGGACGAGCAGTACTTC
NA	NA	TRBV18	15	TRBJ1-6	CASSVTDRNNSPLHF	TGTGCCAGCTCAGTTACCGACAGGAATAATTCACCCCTCCACTTT
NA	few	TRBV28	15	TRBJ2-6	CASSPRSFGANVLTF	TGTGCCAGCAGCCCTCGGTCGTTCGGGGCCAACGTCCTGACTTTC
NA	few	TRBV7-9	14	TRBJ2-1	CASTPTGWYNEQFF	TGTGCCAGCACCCCAACAGGCTGGTACAATGAGCAGTTCTTC
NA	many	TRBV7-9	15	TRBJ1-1	CASSATGRMNTEAFF	TGTGCCAGCAGCGCCACGGGACGCATGAACACTGAAGCTTTCTTT
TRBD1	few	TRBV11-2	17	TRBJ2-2	CASSPPDRTGNTGELFF	TGTGCCAGCAGCCCTCCGGACCGGACAGGGAACACCGGGGAGCTGTTTTTT
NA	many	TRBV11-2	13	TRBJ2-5	CASSLDRGETQYF	TGTGCCAGCAGCTTAGACAGGGGAGAGACCCAGTACTTC
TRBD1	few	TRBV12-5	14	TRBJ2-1	CASGGQDSYNEQFF	TGTGCTAGTGGAGGACAGGACTCCTACAATGAGCAGTTCTTC
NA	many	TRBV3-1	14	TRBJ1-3	CASSPQGLQHTIYF	TGTGCCAGCAGCCCCCAGGGACTGCAACACACCATATATTTT
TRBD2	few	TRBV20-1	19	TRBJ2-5	CSARDPGLAGPSGEETQYF	TGCAGTGCTAGAGATCCCGGACTAGCGGGACCCTCGGGGGAAGAGACCCAGTACTTC
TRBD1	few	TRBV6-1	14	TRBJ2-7	CASTLGQGYYEQYF	TGCGCGAGTACCCTGGGACAGGGGTACTACGAGCAGTACTTC
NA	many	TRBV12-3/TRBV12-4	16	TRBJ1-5	CASSPLAGASNQPQHF	TGTGCCAGCAGTCCTCTGGCAGGGGCAAGCAATCAGCCCCAGCATTTT
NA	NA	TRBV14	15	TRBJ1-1	CASSQERRMNTEAFF	TGTGCCAGCAGCCAAGAAAGGAGGATGAACACTGAAGCTTTCTTT
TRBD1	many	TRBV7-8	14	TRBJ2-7	CASSSRDRLDEQYF	TGTGCCAGCAGCTCCCGGGACAGGCTCGACGAGCAGTACTTC
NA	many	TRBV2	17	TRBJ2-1	CASSEHSARRSYNEQFF	TGTGCCAGCAGTGAACATAGCGCGAGACGATCCTACAATGAGCAGTTCTTC
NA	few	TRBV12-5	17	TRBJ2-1	CASGLAEAGWGYNEQFF	TGTGCTAGTGGTTTGGCCGAGGCAGGGTGGGGGTACAATGAGCAGTTCTTC
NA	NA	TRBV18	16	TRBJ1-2	CASSPPLQPIAYGYTF	TGTGCCAGCTCACCACCGTTACAGCCTATTGCCTATGGCTACACCTTC
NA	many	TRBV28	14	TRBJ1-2	CASSAGTANYGYTF	TGTGCCAGCAGCGCCGGGACGGCTAACTATGGCTACACCTTC
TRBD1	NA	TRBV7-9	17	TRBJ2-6	CASTMGQARSGANVLTF	TGTGCCAGCACCATGGGACAGGCTCGCTCTGGGGCCAACGTCCTGACTTTC
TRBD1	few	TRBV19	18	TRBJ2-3	CASSMEAGTGRLTDTQYF	TGTGCCAGTAGTATGGAGGCCGGGACAGGGCGCCTCACAGATACGCAGTATTTT
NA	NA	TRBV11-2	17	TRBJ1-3	CASSQNTGQSSGNTIYF	TGTGCCAGCAGCCAGAACACCGGACAAAGCTCTGGAAACACCATATATTTT
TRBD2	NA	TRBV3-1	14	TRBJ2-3	CASSPAQRGDTQYF	TGTGCCAGCAGCCCCGCCCAGCGGGGGGATACGCAGTATTTT
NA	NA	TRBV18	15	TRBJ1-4	CASSPNGGTGEKLFF	TGTGCCAGCTCCCCAAATGGGGGCACAGGGGAAAAACTGTTTTTT
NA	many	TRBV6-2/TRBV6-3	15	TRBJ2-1	CASSETIGVHNEQFF	TGTGCCAGCAGCGAAACTATCGGAGTTCACAATGAGCAGTTCTTC
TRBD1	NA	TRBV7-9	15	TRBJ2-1	CASSFSGTGLNEQFF	TGTGCCAGCAGCTTTTCCGGGACAGGGTTAAATGAGCAGTTCTTC
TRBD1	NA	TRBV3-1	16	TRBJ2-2	CASSQRDRGRTGELFF	TGTGCCAGCAGCCAGCGTGACAGGGGCCGGACCGGGGAGCTGTTTTTT
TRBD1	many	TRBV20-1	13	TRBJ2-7	CSARQGVVYEQYF	TGCAGTGCCAGACAGGGGGTCGTCTACGAGCAGTACTTC
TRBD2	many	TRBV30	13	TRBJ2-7	CAWSGLAGERQYF	TGTGCCTGGAGTGGACTAGCGGGAGAGCGGCAGTACTTC
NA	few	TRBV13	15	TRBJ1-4	CASSHAAGLDEKLFF	TGTGCCAGCAGCCACGCCGCGGGGTTGGATGAAAAACTGTTTTTT
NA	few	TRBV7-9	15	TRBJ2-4	CASSATGIAKNIQYF	TGTGCCAGCAGCGCGACCGGGATCGCCAAAAACATTCAGTACTTC
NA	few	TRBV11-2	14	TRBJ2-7	CASSSRGGPYEQYF	TGTGCCAGCAGCTCCCGCGGGGGCCCCTACGAGCAGTACTTC